This TCR beta chain was captured by sequencing in a study of Ad26.COV2.S vaccination and SARS-CoV-2 variants. Sample treatment: roughly 19 received Ad26.COV2.S at low or high dose, single or two shots; about 5 received placebo; per-sample allocation not given. Specimens were obtained on day 63 following the first vaccine or placebo injection. V was cut by 1 base and J by 8 bases, with 12 bases left in between. The CDR3 covers 14 residues. Germline CDR1 MDHEN, CDR2 SYDVKM. TCRdb's table, derived via immunoSEQ multiplex PCR, lists solely in-frame clones and lacks some. The data show fewer than 500,000 clones, around 90% seen once.

The origin of this receptor is a person aged 18-65 years who received the Ad26.COV2.S COVID-19 vaccine or a placebo. The specimen was peripheral blood, collected in a trial of Ad26.COV2.S vaccine versus placebo. This chain joins TRBV28 and TRBJ1-5; D is unclear. The CDR3 is CASSLSEFEEPQHF. For the CDR3, the DNA is TGTGCCAGCAGTTTATCAGAGTTTGAGGAGCCCCAGCATTTT.